This T cell receptor beta chain was found in a study of T-cell memory formation after mild COVID-19. On the study more broadly: In these data, TCR clusters were largely donor specific. Overall study findings and caveats: Researchers found some responding clones in pre-infection memory, a sign that cross-reactive memory joined. Later expanders leaned toward CD4+, whereas clones contracting from day 15 to 85 were balanced CD4/CD8.

With 2 bases clipped from V and 2 bases from J, the junction kept 6 bases outside the gene matches. The germline CDR1 and CDR2 sequences are SGHRS and YFSETQ. The CDR3 totals 16 residues. Constant-segment primers were used for 5'RACE, and the resulting TCR alpha and TCR beta cDNA libraries carried sample barcodes and UMIs. MiXCR, applied by TCRdb to the 5' RACE reads, yields one record per CDR3 protein. The sample contains approximately 290,000 distinct CDR3 sequences, roughly 21% of which appear only once. This clonotype was detected only a few times. The antigen is undetermined. The sample consisted of PBMCs or a T cell subset sorted from them (not recorded which). The V gene is TRBV5-1, the J gene TRBJ2-3; 9 bases agree with TRBD2. The clonotype was recovered from a man aged 18 to 30 who had mild COVID-19 (a few samples of this study predate the infection). Cell type and time point are not known. CDR3: CASSFQTSGVTDTQYF. The CDR3 DNA reads TGCGCCAGCAGCTTCCAGACTAGCGGCGTCACAGATACGCAGTATTTT.